The TCR beta chain described here comes from a study of cytomegalovirus exposure and HLA in healthy donors. Study-wide findings and caveats: DRB1 showed the most TCR associations and HLA-C the fewest in a later analysis, as rates varied by HLA locus. The investigators catalogued 180 or so TCR beta chains as cytomegalovirus-associated.

Looked up from germline, CDR1 is SGDLS and CDR2 is YYNGEE. V lost 4 bases and J lost 8; bases outside the gene matches: 5. CDR3 length: 12 amino acids. It was with 60 Vbeta and 13 Jbeta primers that the PCR ran. Here immunoSEQ multiplex PCR was the method, and the copy in TCRdb shows in-frame clones only, minus some. Altogether 150,000 or so clones are present, 70% to 85% being singletons, with the ten largest covering 2.1%. Regarding this clone: Its antigen is not known.

The V call is TRBV9, the J call TRBJ1-1, with TRBD1 matching 7 bases. The source material was PBMCs. The source is a man younger than 45 in good health and CMV-seronegative. The CDR3 DNA follows: TGTGCCAGCAGCACGACAGGGAGAGAAGCTTTCTTT. It specifies CASSTTGREAFF. Full variable domain (rest looked up from reference TRBV9 and TRBJ1-1): DSGVTQTPKHLITATGQRVTLRCSPRSGDLSVYWYQQSLDQGLQFLIQYYNGEERAKGNILERFSAQQFPDLHSELNLSSLELGDSALYFCASSTTGREAFFGQGTRLTVV.